The clone carrying this T cell receptor (beta chain) was seen more than once but under ten times. The record originates from a study of liver allograft versus peripheral blood T cells. Study overall: Transplanted-liver and recipient peripheral blood T cell receptor repertoires were compared.

V gave up 5 bases and J gave up 0 bases; unmatched junction bases: 3. Germline lookup yields CDR1 SGHTA and CDR2 FQGNSA. This CDR3 has 15 residues. TCRdb reprocessed the reads with MiXCR, giving one entry per CDR3 protein. This table has over 10,000 distinct CDR3 sequences, 15% to 20% appearing once. The source of this sequence is a human patient who had a liver transplant. The T cells may come from the graft donor. The J gene is TRBJ1-5, the V gene TRBV7-2, with TRBD1 matching over 8 bases. The CDR3 bases are TGTGCCAGCAGCCAGACAGGGGATAGCAATCAGCCCCAGCATTTT. Translating it yields CASSQTGDSNQPQHF.